The T cell receptor beta chain under discussion was sequenced for a study of shared clonotypes between healthy human individuals. The naive CD8 population came from CD45RO-negative cells selected for CCR7, without terminally differentiated effector memory CD45RA+ cells. Trimming took 4 bases from V and 0 from J; bases not matched to a gene: 6. The CDR3 is 16 amino acids. The V gene's germline CDR1 is SNHLY and CDR2 FYNNEI. TCRdb's copy holds only in-frame clones and misses some; the assay was immunoSEQ multiplex PCR. The repertoire holds over 750,000 clones, with roughly 96% as singletons. Sequenced sample: naive CD8+ T cells sorted from blood. The origin of this receptor is a man aged 30 to 45 in good health. The chain has TRBV2 and TRBJ2-3, with 8 bases lining up with TRBD2. This CDR3 is CASSGLAQASTDTQYF. The CDR3 nucleotides are TGTGCCAGCAGTGGACTAGCGCAAGCTAGCACAGATACGCAGTATTTT.